The rows below give T cell receptor beta chains drawn from one sample of a study of T cells in Graves' hyperthyroidism and ophthalmopathy. TCRdb used MiXCR to reprocess the multiplex PCR reads, holding one entry per CDR3 protein. This table has roughly 380,000 distinct CDR3 sequences, 14% appearing once. The sequencing sample was made of blood. Receptor source: a woman aged 55-69 years with Graves' hyperthyroidism. CDR3s leave out the opening cysteine and the closing phenylalanine or tryptophan. The D gene is left open where the match is weak. Expanded clones are given a class, and other clones once, few, many or no size at all.

clone_size | d_call | cdr3_length | j_call | v_call | cdr3_aa
many | - | 14 | TRBJ1-5 | TRBV19 | ASSTNRGFGNQPQH
few | TRBD2 | 17 | TRBJ2-2 | TRBV4-1 | ASSQPGLAGGSNTGELF
many | TRBD2 | 13 | TRBJ2-7 | TRBV5-1 | ASSPRLASLREQY
- | - | 13 | TRBJ1-5 | TRBV27 | ASSLGRGWGQPQH
- | - | 13 | TRBJ1-3 | TRBV10-3 | AISEGGSSGNTIY
- | TRBD2 | 15 | TRBJ2-1 | TRBV3-1 | ASSRDTGTSGINEQF
many | TRBD2 | 13 | TRBJ2-7 | TRBV20-1 | SATPLAGVAYEQY
many | - | 9 | TRBJ2-7 | TRBV10-3 | AISGDSEQY
many | - | 12 | TRBJ2-1 | TRBV28 | ASSPGLAYNEQF
once | TRBD1 | 11 | TRBJ2-7 | TRBV10-3 | AISRDRDYEQY
- | - | 11 | TRBJ1-3 | TRBV6-1 | ASSAPSGNTIY
many | TRBD2 | 15 | TRBJ2-1 | TRBV7-9 | ASIPGGAGDPYNEQF
many | - | 13 | TRBJ2-7 | TRBV5-1 | ASSLGASSSYEQY
few | TRBD1 | 13 | TRBJ1-3 | TRBV18 | ASSRTGVSGNTIY
many | TRBD1 | 16 | TRBJ2-2 | TRBV5-1 | ASSWDSTGQGNTGELF
many | TRBD1 | 14 | TRBJ1-5 | TRBV28 | ASSPGRGRGYQPQH
many | - | 14 | TRBJ2-7 | TRBV28 | ASSLSGGGQGFEQY
few | - | 12 | TRBJ2-5 | TRBV7-9 | ASSWMDGQETQY
many | TRBD1 | 17 | TRBJ1-1 | TRBV12-5 | ASGLVRPGQGAERTEAF
many | TRBD2 | 15 | TRBJ2-5 | TRBV7-8 | ASSRGRAGLRWETQY
many | - | 13 | TRBJ2-3 | TRBV12-3/TRBV12-4 | ATRFWKWGTDTQY
many | - | 11 | TRBJ2-7 | TRBV12-3/TRBV12-4 | ASSPPATYEQY
many | TRBD2 | 13 | TRBJ2-3 | TRBV2 | AGRGTSGSTDTQY
many | - | 12 | TRBJ1-5 | TRBV28 | ASSLVQGNQPQH
- | TRBD1 | 16 | TRBJ2-2 | TRBV4-1 | ASSQGTGRPGRNVELF
few | TRBD1 | 15 | TRBJ1-2 | TRBV12-3/TRBV12-4 | ASSLASQGAFGGGYT
- | TRBD2 | 13 | TRBJ2-2 | TRBV5-1 | ASMEAGANTGELF
few | - | 12 | TRBJ1-6 | TRBV6-1 | ASSEDRNNSPLH
few | TRBD1 | 12 | TRBJ1-6 | TRBV13 | ASSRDRLNSPLH
many | TRBD2 | 13 | TRBJ2-1 | TRBV3-1 | ASSRTRLAHNEQF
many | TRBD1 | 14 | TRBJ1-1 | TRBV11-2 | ASNRDRKNMNTEAF
- | - | 12 | TRBJ2-1 | TRBV29-1 | SVEDGRENNEQF
few | - | 13 | TRBJ1-1 | TRBV7-2 | ASGSQSPLNTEAF
- | TRBD2 | 14 | TRBJ2-7 | TRBV27 | ASSAPATSGIYEQY
many | TRBD2 | 13 | TRBJ2-1 | TRBV11-2 | ASSATGTSAYEQF
- | TRBD2 | 13 | TRBJ2-5 | TRBV7-9 | ASSQTGTTQETQY
- | - | 14 | TRBJ2-7 | TRBV12-3/TRBV12-4 | ASSLTGHLRGGEQY
many | TRBD2 | 14 | TRBJ2-7 | TRBV20-1 | SARAASGRVRDEQY
many | TRBD1 | 12 | TRBJ1-1 | TRBV20-1 | SARGRQGDTEAF
- | - | 9 | TRBJ1-2 | TRBV28 | AGNSGFGYT
few | - | 18 | TRBJ2-6 | TRBV11-3 | ASSLEGSWGPSSGANVLT
few | - | 11 | TRBJ2-1 | TRBV3-1 | ASSHKESAEQF
- | - | 13 | TRBJ1-3 | TRBV30 | AWSVPLGRGNTIY
many | TRBD1 | 13 | TRBJ1-4 | TRBV11-2 | ASSLTGTGGEKLF
many | TRBD2 | 18 | TRBJ2-2 | TRBV10-3 | AISEHTPGLAGANTGELF
many | - | 12 | TRBJ1-1 | TRBV5-1 | ASSAGPDGTEAF
- | - | 12 | TRBJ2-7 | TRBV12-3/TRBV12-4 | ASSELRARGEQY
few | TRBD2 | 21 | TRBJ2-1 | TRBV7-9 | ASSLALRGGARPSGASYNEQF
many | - | 13 | TRBJ2-3 | TRBV7-3 | ASSPTSSGFGTQY
many | - | 13 | TRBJ2-3 | TRBV5-4 | ASSLGLGKTDTQY
- | - | 12 | TRBJ2-7 | TRBV6-1 | ASSPRGRSYEQY
many | - | 12 | TRBJ1-3 | TRBV20-1 | SATNRRGGNTIY
many | - | 14 | TRBJ2-1 | TRBV24-1 | ATSDLPLGHHNEQF
many | - | 12 | TRBJ2-5 | TRBV6-1 | ASSGWTKQETQY
many | TRBD1 | 12 | TRBJ2-7 | TRBV28 | ASSLRGTGHEQY
many | - | 12 | TRBJ2-1 | TRBV7-9 | ASSPSGGINEQF
many | - | 12 | TRBJ1-3 | TRBV3-1 | ASSQTAAGNTIY
- | TRBD1 | 13 | TRBJ1-5 | TRBV10-3 | AISGGQGGNQPQH
- | TRBD2 | 16 | TRBJ2-5 | TRBV19 | ASSIDRLAGNLRETQY